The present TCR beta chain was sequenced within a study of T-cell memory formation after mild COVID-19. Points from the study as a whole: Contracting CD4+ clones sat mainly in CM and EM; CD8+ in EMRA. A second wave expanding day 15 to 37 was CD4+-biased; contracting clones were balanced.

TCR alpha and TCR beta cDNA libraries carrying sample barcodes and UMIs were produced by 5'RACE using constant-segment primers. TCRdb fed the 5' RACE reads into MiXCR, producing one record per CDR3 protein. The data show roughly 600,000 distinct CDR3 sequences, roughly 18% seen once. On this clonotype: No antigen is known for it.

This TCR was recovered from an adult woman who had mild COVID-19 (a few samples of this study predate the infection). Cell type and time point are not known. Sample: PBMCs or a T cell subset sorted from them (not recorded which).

The CDR3 region has the DNA TGTGCCAGCAGCCATGGGGAGGGAGCAAATCAGCCCCAGCATTTT. Amino acid sequence: CASSHGEGANQPQHF. This sequence joins TRBV9 and TRBJ1-5; no clear D. The V end was cut by 4 bases, the J end by 4 bases, with 15 bases between. CDR1 is SGDLS, CDR2 YYNGEE, per germline. This CDR3 has 15 residues.